Only a few counts were recorded for the clone carrying this T cell receptor (beta chain). As yet, its antigen is unknown. The data derive from a study of T cells after yellow fever vaccination. General study results and limits: Contaminants from the bulk population, in the form of abundant clonotypes, could be found in FACS-sorted repertoires. Post-booster repertoires again held most primary-vaccination clones (roughly 95% CD4, approximately 90% CD8). Secondary responses were weaker yet peaked faster, day 5 versus 15.

Via MiXCR, TCRdb re-called the 5' RACE reads, giving one row per CDR3 protein. The sample holds about 340,000 distinct CDR3 sequences, 3.5% to 4.5% seen once. This CDR3 region has 16 residues. J lost 1 base, V lost 5 bases, and 4 bases had no gene match. Germline V gene data show CDR1 as SGHRS and CDR2 as YFSETQ. The receptor comes from a man aged 18-30 years who received the YFV17D yellow fever vaccine. This chain links TRBV5-1 with TRBJ2-6; 9 nucleotides agree with TRBD1. The sequencing here drew on PBMCs, taken 5 days after the yellow fever booster vaccination. The CDR3: CASSWDRASGANVLTF. CDR3 nucleotides: TGCGCCAGCAGTTGGGACAGGGCTTCTGGGGCCAACGTCCTGACTTTC.